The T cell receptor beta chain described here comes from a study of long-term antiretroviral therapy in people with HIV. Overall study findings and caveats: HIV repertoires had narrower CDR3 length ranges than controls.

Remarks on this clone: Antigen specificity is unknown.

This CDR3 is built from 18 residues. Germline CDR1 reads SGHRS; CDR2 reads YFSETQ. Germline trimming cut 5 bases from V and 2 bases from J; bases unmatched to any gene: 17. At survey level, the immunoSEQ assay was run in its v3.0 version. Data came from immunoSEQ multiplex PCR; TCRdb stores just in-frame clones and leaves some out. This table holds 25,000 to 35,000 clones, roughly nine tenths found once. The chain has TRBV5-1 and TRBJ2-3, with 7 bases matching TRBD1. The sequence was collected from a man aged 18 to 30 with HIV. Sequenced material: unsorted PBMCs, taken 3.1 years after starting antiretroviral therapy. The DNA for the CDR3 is TGCGCCAGCAGTTATGACAGGGCCATCGGCGGTCACACAGATACGCAGTATTTT. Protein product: CASSYDRAIGGHTDTQYF.